The 20 T cell receptor beta chains below were found in one sample sequenced in a study of regulatory T cells in long-lasting Graves disease. Investigators prepared the TCR beta libraries by applying iRepertoire HTBI primers and Arm-PCR of CDR3 regions. One entry per CDR3 protein results from TCRdb running MiXCR on the multiplex PCR reads. The repertoire has fewer than 450,000 distinct CDR3 sequences, 15% of them found once; the top ten carry over 7.5%. Time point here: newly diagnosed GD, antithyroid drugs for less than 3 months. The authors made the TCR library using RNA they extracted from PBMCs. These data were also reused for a study on T cells in Graves' hyperthyroidism and ophthalmopathy.

Sequenced material: peripheral blood mononuclear cells (PBMCs), taken at new diagnosis, from a patient treated with antithyroid drugs. These receptors originate from a woman aged 40 to 50 with Graves disease.

This clonotype was observed many times. This rearrangement joins TRBV7-2 to TRBJ2-5; perhaps TRBD2 as D (7 bases). The V gene's germline CDR1 is SGHTA and CDR2 FQGNSA. Trimming stripped 9 bases from V and 5 bases from J, with 22 bases between. The CDR3 runs to 15 residues. CDR3 coding DNA: TGTGCCAGAAAGAATGGGGAGGGGGAGTGGGAGACCCAGTACTTC. It is translated as CARKNGEGEWETQYF.

Comment on this clonotype: This may arise from a read error, as a much more abundant clone is one base away. V and J are TRBV6-2 or TRBV6-3 and TRBJ2-5; either TRBD1 or TRBD2 may fit D (5 bases each). Germline CDR1 and CDR2: MNHEY and SVGEGT. The CDR3 spans 13 residues. CDR3 in amino acids: CASSTQGEETRYF. The CDR3 nucleotides are TGTGCCAGCAGCACCCAGGGAGAAGAGACCCGGTACTTC.

This clonotype was counted many times. The DNA for the CDR3 is TGTGCCAGCCAACCCTCAGTGGGGAGGTCCTACAATGAGCAGTTCTTC. It translates to CASQPSVGRSYNEQFF. This chain joins TRBV28 and TRBJ2-1; D perhaps matches TRBD2 (6 bases). V lost 8 bases and J lost 1, with 18 bases in between. This CDR3 region has 16 residues. Germline V gene sequence: CDR1 MDHEN, CDR2 SYDVKM.

The CDR3 sequence: CASRSGGSHTGELFF. For the CDR3, the DNA is TGTGCCAGTAGGTCGGGCGGGAGCCATACCGGGGAGCTGTTTTTT. V is TRBV19 and J is TRBJ2-2; 7 bases are shared with TRBD2. Germline assignment: CDR1 LNHDA and CDR2 SQIVND (reference sequence). The V gene end was trimmed by 6 bases and the J gene end by 5 bases; junction bases not matched to a gene: 9. The CDR3 is 15 amino acids. The full variable domain, with the rest looked up from reference TRBV19 and TRBJ2-2, is DGGITQSPKYLFRKEGQNVTLSCEQNLNHDAMYWYRQDPGQGLRLIYYSQIVNDFQKGDIAEGYSVSREKKESFPLTVTSAQKNPTAFYLCASRSGGSHTGELFFGEGSRLTVL.

This clonotype was picked up many times. The chain joins TRBV7-2 to TRBJ2-2, with D tentatively TRBD1 or TRBD2 (5 bases each). The CDR3 covers 14 residues. CDR1 SGHTA and CDR2 FQGNSA come from the germline V gene. V lost 8 bases and J lost 8, with 18 bases in between. CDR3 bases: TGTGCCAGCTTGATGGGGACCGAAGGGGGGGAGCTGTTTTTT. It codes for CASLMGTEGGELFF.

This clonotype has ten or more counts. CDR3: CASSPPRERGTGELFF. CDR3 sequence (DNA): TGTGCCAGCTCACCACCAAGGGAGCGCGGCACCGGGGAGCTGTTTTTT. V gene TRBV18 combines with J gene TRBJ2-2, with D possibly TRBD2 on 5 matching bases. The CDR3 length is 16 residues. Germline V gene data show CDR1 as KGHSH and CDR2 as LQKENI. V gave up 0 bases and J gave up 4 bases, with 12 bases separating them. Supplemented by reference TRBV18 and TRBJ2-2, the full variable domain reads NAGVMQNPRHLVRRRGQEARLRCSPMKGHSHVYWYRQLPEEGLKFMVYLQKENIIDESGMPKERFSAEFPKEGPSILRIQQVVRGDSAAYFCASSPPRERGTGELFFGEGSRLTVL.

The table lists this clonotype with many counts. The chain is built from TRBV27 and TRBJ2-3; 7 positions match TRBD2. Germline V gene sequence: CDR1 MNHEY, CDR2 SMNVEV (reference sequence). The CDR3 has 16 amino acids. The V gene end was trimmed by 2 bases and the J gene end by 8 bases; junction bases not matched to a gene: 13. The CDR3 sequence is CASSLLVGGPYATQYF. CDR3 DNA sequence: TGTGCCAGCAGTTTACTCGTGGGAGGGCCTTATGCTACGCAGTATTTT.

The rearrangement uses TRBV7-9 and TRBJ2-7; TRBD2 matches at 10 bases. The CDR3 has 15 residues. Germline V lookup: CDR1 SEHNR, CDR2 FQNEAQ (reference sequence). The V gene end was trimmed by 5 bases and the J gene end by 3 bases; junction bases not matched to a gene: 7. CDR3 sequence reads: CASSPEAGGSYEQYF. The CDR3 DNA sequence: TGTGCCAGCAGCCCAGAAGCGGGAGGGAGCTACGAGCAGTACTTC. The full variable domain, completed using reference TRBV7-9 and TRBJ2-7, is DTGVSQNPRHKITKRGQNVTFRCDPISEHNRLYWYRQTLGQGPEFLTYFQNEAQLEKSRLLSDRFSAERPKGSFSTLEIQRTEQGDSAMYLCASSPEAGGSYEQYFGPGTRLTVT.

This clonotype appeared many times. CDR3 region: CASTTRQGDPFTYEQYF. CDR3 coding DNA: TGTGCCAGCACCACTCGGCAGGGGGATCCCTTTACCTACGAGCAGTACTTC. This sequence joins TRBV28 and TRBJ2-7, with 7 bases lining up with TRBD1. The CDR3 extends over 17 amino acids. V gave up 7 bases and J gave up 2 bases; unmatched junction bases: 17. Germline V lookup: CDR1 MDHEN, CDR2 SYDVKM.

In this sample, this clonotype turned up many times. The J gene is TRBJ2-4, the V gene TRBV11-2, with 15 bases lining up with TRBD2. The trim removed 2 bases at V and 7 bases at J, leaving 6 bases unmatched. CDR3 length: 17 residues. Germline V gene sequence: CDR1 SGHAT, CDR2 FQNNGV. The CDR3 DNA sequence: TGTGCCAGCAGCTTAACCTCGGGACTAGCGGGAGGCAACATTCAGTACTTC. Translating gives CASSLTSGLAGGNIQYF.

In its sample, this clonotype was seen a few times. V is TRBV9 and J is TRBJ2-1; D perhaps matches TRBD2 (6 bases). The CDR3 length is 15 residues. Germline V gene data show CDR1 as SGDLS and CDR2 as YYNGEE. The V end was cut by 0 bases, the J end by 2 bases, with 9 bases between. Here the CDR3 DNA reads TGTGCCAGCAGCGTAGACGGGAGCCCCTACAATGAGCAGTTCTTC. Residues: CASSVDGSPYNEQFF. Variable domain in full (rest from reference TRBV9 and TRBJ2-1): DSGVTQTPKHLITATGQRVTLRCSPRSGDLSVYWYQQSLDQGLQFLIQYYNGEERAKGNILERFSAQQFPDLHSELNLSSLELGDSALYFCASSVDGSPYNEQFFGPGTRLTVL.

The sample holds many counts of this clonotype. V gene TRBV2 combines with J gene TRBJ2-7; 12 bases fit TRBD2. CDR3 length: 15 amino acids. The ends lost 4 bases at V and 6 bases at J; junction bases unmatched: 7. Germline V gene lookup returns CDR1 SNHLY and CDR2 FYNNEI. The CDR3 region is CASSGLAGAGSEQYF. CDR3 DNA sequence: TGTGCCAGCAGTGGACTAGCGGGAGCGGGATCCGAGCAGTACTTC.

This clonotype came up many times. J is TRBJ2-7 and V is TRBV6-9, with D tentatively TRBD1 or TRBD2 (5 bases each). This CDR3 has 14 amino acids. V lost 3 bases and J 3 bases, leaving 12 bases between the germline ends. The V gene's germline CDR1 is MNHGY and CDR2 SVAAGI. CDR3 protein: CASSYRGMGYEQYF. The DNA of the CDR3 is TGTGCCAGCAGTTACCGGGGCATGGGCTACGAGCAGTACTTC.

This clonotype came up a few times. Since a much larger clone is just one base distant, this may be a read error. The chain's CDR3 is CASRLSGRAYEQYF. In DNA form, the CDR3 reads TGTGCCAGCAGACTTAGCGGGAGGGCCTACGAGCAGTACTTC. V and J are TRBV12-3 or TRBV12-4 and TRBJ2-7; 11 nucleotides match TRBD2. The CDR3 loop spans 14 amino acids. The V segment lost 6 bases and the J segment 2 bases; nucleotides outside the gene matches: 3.

This clonotype has only a few counts. The chain links TRBV29-1 to TRBJ1-4; D ambiguous. Germline CDR1 reads SQVTM; CDR2 reads ANQGSEA. This CDR3 is 13 amino acids long. Trimming cost V 7 bases and J 6 bases, with 15 bases left between them. The CDR3 spells CSGRDNQDEKLFF. CDR3 coding DNA: TGCAGCGGAAGGGATAATCAAGATGAAAAACTGTTTTTT.

This clonotype was detected only a few times. V is TRBV15 and J is TRBJ2-2, with 10 bases that match TRBD1. This CDR3 comprises 16 residues. The V gene's germline CDR1 is LNHNV and CDR2 YYDKDF (reference sequence). The trim removed 5 bases at V and 5 bases at J, leaving 8 bases unmatched. CDR3 DNA sequence: TGTGCCACCAGCGGTCGGACAGGGGGGGTTACCGGGGAGCTGTTTTTT. Protein: CATSGRTGGVTGELFF.

This clonotype occurred a few times. Since a far larger clone is one base different, this is likely a read error. The conserved final phenylalanine or tryptophan is absent from the CDR3, which likely points to a read error. This sequence joins TRBV11-2 and TRBJ2-1; 9 positions match TRBD2. The J call is in doubt because the DNA end fits TRBJ2-5 better. This CDR3 region has 14 residues. Germline V CDR1 and CDR2: SGHAT, FQNNGV. The CDR3 sequence is CASGWREGGETQYS. CDR3 DNA sequence: TGTGCCAGCGGCTGGCGGGAGGGCGGGGAGACCCAGTACTCC.

There are many counts of this clonotype. The CDR3 loop reads CASSVGYRVAEQYF. The CDR3 DNA reads TGTGCCAGCAGCGTCGGTTACAGGGTAGCCGAGCAGTACTTC. The V gene is TRBV12-3 or TRBV12-4, the J gene TRBJ2-7; tentatively, D is TRBD1 (6 bases). This CDR3 has 14 amino acids. Trimming stripped 6 bases from V and 6 bases from J, with 18 bases between.

The chain joins TRBV5-4 to TRBJ1-2, with TRBD1 matching over 7 bases. J was trimmed by 10 bases and V by 4 bases; bases with no gene match: 7. The CDR3 extends over 12 amino acids. The germline gives CDR1 SGHNT, CDR2 YYREEE (reference sequence). CDR3 sequence: CASSLGGQSYTF. CDR3 DNA: TGTGCCAGCAGCCTAGGGGGACAGTCCTACACCTTC.

This clonotype was detected many times. This sequence joins TRBV12-3 or TRBV12-4 and TRBJ2-3; 12 nucleotides align to TRBD2. J lost 6 bases, V lost 8 bases, and 12 bases had no gene match. CDR3 length equals 16 residues. This chain's CDR3 is CASPSGLAGGQDTQYF. DNA of the CDR3: TGTGCCAGCCCTTCAGGGCTAGCGGGAGGGCAGGATACGCAGTATTTT.